This TCR beta chain was observed in a study of T cell responses to AZD1222 COVID-19 vaccine. Study-wide results and caveats: Repertoires in all cases were sampled only once the peak T cell response had passed.

Germline loops: CDR1 KGHDR, CDR2 SFDVKD. There are 13 residues in the CDR3. J was trimmed by 12 bases and V by 0 bases; bases with no gene match: 4. Generated by immunoSEQ multiplex PCR, the TCRdb table keeps only in-frame clones and is missing some. The profile shows 90,000 to 150,000 clones, around 90% of them singletons. Turning to this clone: The target antigen is unknown.

The sequencing here drew on peripheral blood, taken 28 days after the second AZD1222 dose. The source is an adult who received the AZD1222 COVID-19 vaccine. The rearrangement uses TRBV24-1 and TRBJ1-5; 7 bases map to TRBD1. CDR3 loop: CATSDLPTGLQHF. CDR3 nucleotides: TGTGCCACCAGTGATTTGCCGACAGGGCTCCAGCATTTT.